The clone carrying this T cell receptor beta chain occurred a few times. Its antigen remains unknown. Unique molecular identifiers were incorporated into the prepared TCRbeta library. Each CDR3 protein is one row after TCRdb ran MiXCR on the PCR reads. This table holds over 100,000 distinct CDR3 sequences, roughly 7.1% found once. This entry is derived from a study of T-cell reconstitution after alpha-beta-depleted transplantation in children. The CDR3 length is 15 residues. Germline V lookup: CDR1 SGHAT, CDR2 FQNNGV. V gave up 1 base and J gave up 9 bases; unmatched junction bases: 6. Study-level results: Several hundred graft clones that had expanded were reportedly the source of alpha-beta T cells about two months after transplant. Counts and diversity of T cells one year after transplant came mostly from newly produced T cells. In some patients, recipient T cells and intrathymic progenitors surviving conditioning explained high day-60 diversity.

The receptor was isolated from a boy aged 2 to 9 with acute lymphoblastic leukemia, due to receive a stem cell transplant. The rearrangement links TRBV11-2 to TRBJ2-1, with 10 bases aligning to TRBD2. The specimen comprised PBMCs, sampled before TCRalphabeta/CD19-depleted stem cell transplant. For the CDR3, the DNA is TGTGCCAGCAGCTTAGGAAGCGGGGGGGCCCCTGAGCAGTTCTTC. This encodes CASSLGSGGAPEQFF.